Following are 15 T cell receptor beta chains from one sample sequenced in a study of tissue T cells after allogeneic stem cell transplantation. Measured with immunoSEQ multiplex PCR; TCRdb has only the in-frame clones, and not every one. The sample has 20,000 to 25,000 clones; about two thirds are singletons. Specimen: spleen. The receptors come from a female BALB/c mouse in good health. The strain's MHC type: H2-d.

Worth noting for this clone: Gene names and germline refer to mouse. The read falls 1 residue short of the CDR3 end, and the missing part is taken from the germline J gene. The chain has TRBV24 and TRBJ2-1; D is perhaps TRBD1 (6 bases). V lost 0 bases, J lost 5 bases, and 11 bases lay in between. Germline V gene data show CDR1 as KGHTA and CDR2 as FRNEEI. There are 15 residues in the CDR3. CDR3 DNA, as far as it was read: TGTGCCAGCAGTCTGTATAGTGGGACAAATGCTGAGCAGTTC. This codes for CASSLYSGTNAEQF. The full CDR3 sequence reads CASSLYSGTNAEQFF.

This clone appeared a few times. These gene names are mouse names. The sequence runs out 1 residue before the end of the CDR3; the remainder is reconstructed from the germline J gene. This chain uses TRBV2 with TRBJ2-7; 7 nucleotides match TRBD2. Per germline, CDR1 LGHNA and CDR2 YSYQKL. V shed 4 bases and J 4 bases; nucleotides not matched to a gene: 1. The CDR3 is made up of 12 amino acids. The part of the CDR3 DNA that was read is TGTGCCAGCAGCCGACTGGGTTATGAACAGTAC. Translating it yields CASSRLGYEQY. The full CDR3 sequence reads CASSRLGYEQYF.

Details on this clone: Gene labels here are mouse ones. The CDR3 end falls 1 residue outside the read, so it is completed with the germline J gene. The V call is TRBV1, the J call TRBJ1-1; D is perhaps TRBD1 (5 bases). Germline lookup yields CDR1 NSQYPW and CDR2 LRSPGD (reference sequence). This CDR3 region has 13 residues. With 1 base removed from V and 4 bases from J, the gap between germline ends came to 7 bases. The CDR3: CTCSAGQGTEVFF. The CDR3 bases that were read are TGCACCTGCAGTGCAGGCCAGGGCACAGAAGTCTTC.

This clone was seen a few times. Each gene name is a mouse one. With the read ending 1 residue before the CDR3 end, the germline J gene is used to fill in that end. This chain uses TRBV31 with TRBJ2-7; D is unresolved. CDR1 is GKSSPN, CDR2 SITVG, per germline. The ends were cut back, 1 base at V and 1 base at J, with 5 bases in the middle. The CDR3 is 12 amino acids. Partial CDR3 DNA: TGTGCCTGGAGTCGGGGTTCCTATGAACAGTAC. The encoded protein is CAWSRGSYEQY. From start to end, the CDR3 is CAWSRGSYEQYF.

About this clone: Gene names denote mouse genes. The read ends 1 residue early relative to the CDR3; the germline J gene fills the gap. V usage is TRBV4 and J usage is TRBJ1-6, with TRBD1 matching 8 bases. TRBJ1-6 is annotated as an ORF whose role is uncertain. Per the germline V gene, CDR1 is LGHDT and CDR2 is YNNKQL (reference sequence). CDR3 length: 17 amino acids. V shed 5 bases and J 3 bases; nucleotides not matched to a gene: 9. CDR3 bases read: TGTGCCAGCAGCCATCGGACAGGGCCCCACTATAATTCGCCCCTCTAC. Amino acid sequence: CASSHRTGPHYNSPLY. The full CDR3 sequence reads CASSHRTGPHYNSPLYF.

About this clone: Gene and germline names: mouse. The sequenced fragment ends 1 residue before the CDR3 boundary, so the rest is inferred from the germline J gene. This chain joins TRBV4 and TRBJ1-1, with D maybe TRBD1 (6 bases). The CDR3 is made up of 15 amino acids. Trimming took off 3 bases at V and 0 bases at J, with 11 bases between the two ends. Germline values: CDR1 LGHDT, CDR2 YNNKQL (reference sequence). CDR3 amino acids: CASSYRGKENTEVFF. CDR3 bases read: TGTGCCAGCAGCTACAGGGGAAAAGAGAACACAGAAGTCTTC.

As concerns this clone: Gene names follow the mouse nomenclature. The CDR3 is cut off 1 residue early in the read; its end comes from the germline J gene. This chain links TRBV19 with TRBJ1-3, with D perhaps TRBD1 (5 bases). The CDR3 length is 15 residues. The germline gives CDR1 FNHDT, CDR2 SITEND (reference sequence). The V gene lost 3 bases and the J gene lost 2 bases, with 12 bases spanning the gap. CDR3 DNA, as far as it was read: TGTGCCAGCAGTAGGGGGTTCAGGACTGGAAATACGCTCTAT. Encoded protein: CASSRGFRTGNTLY. The whole CDR3 sequence reads CASSRGFRTGNTLYF.

Comment on this clone: Any gene name here is a mouse gene name. The read falls 1 residue short of the CDR3 end, and the missing part is taken from the germline J gene. The same CDR3 is also encoded by other DNA sequences in this sample. The chain employs TRBV2 and TRBJ1-4, with D unclear. Per the germline V gene, CDR1 is LGHNA and CDR2 is YSYQKL. The CDR3 loop spans 14 amino acids. V gave up 1 base and J gave up 3 bases, with 6 bases separating them. Here the CDR3 reads CASSQGTANERLFF. Incomplete CDR3 DNA: TGTGCCAGCAGCCAAGGGACGGCCAACGAAAGATTATTT.

This clone was seen a single time. Gene names refer to mouse genes. The CDR3 is cut off 1 residue early in the read; its end comes from the germline J gene. The chain carries TRBV13-2 and TRBJ2-5; the match to TRBD2 covers 8 bases. The V segment lost 1 base and the J segment 1 base; nucleotides outside the gene matches: 5. Per germline, CDR1 NNHNN and CDR2 SYGAGS (reference sequence). This CDR3 is built from 16 residues. CDR3 bases read: TGTGCCAGCGGTGATTCTGGGGGGATGGACCAAGACACCCAGTAC. This sequence encodes CASGDSGGMDQDTQY. The entire CDR3 protein is CASGDSGGMDQDTQYF.

This clone is a singleton in its sample. Any gene name here is a mouse gene name. The CDR3 is cut off 1 residue early in the read; its end comes from the germline J gene. The chain employs TRBV13-3 and TRBJ1-2; TRBD1 is a possible D gene (5 bases). Trimming shortened V by 2 bases and J by 3 bases, and 5 bases separated the two germline ends. This CDR3 spans 12 amino acids. The germline gives CDR1 NNHDY, CDR2 SYVADS. CDR3 bases read: TGTGCCAGCAGTGACAGGGACTCCGACTACACC. Protein: CASSDRDSDYT. The entire CDR3 is CASSDRDSDYTF.

This clone was picked up a small number of times. Gene names are mouse gene names. The CDR3 end is not reached by the read, which stops 1 residue before it; the germline J gene fills it in. The chain recombines TRBV2 with TRBJ2-7; 13 nucleotides align to TRBD2. CDR1 is LGHNA and CDR2 is YSYQKL in the germline V gene. V was clipped by 3 bases and J by 3 bases; unmatched bases: 2. The CDR3 spans 15 residues. CDR3 DNA (partial): TGTGCCAGCAGCCAGGGGACTGGGGGGGTCTATGAACAGTAC. The encoded protein is CASSQGTGGVYEQY. The full CDR3 protein reads CASSQGTGGVYEQYF.

Concerning this clone itself: Gene names denote mouse genes. This chain's CDR3 is CASSNRDRDFNSPLYF. CDR3 DNA (partial): TGTGCCAGCAGTAACCGGGACAGGGATTTTAATTCGCCCCTCTAC. The gene calls are TRBV19 and TRBJ1-6; 9 nucleotides line up with TRBD1. The CDR3 end lies 1 residue beyond the end of the read and is filled in from the germline J gene. TRBJ1-6 carries the ORF label, with uncertain function. Trimming took 3 bases from V and 6 from J; bases not matched to a gene: 7. The CDR3 covers 16 residues. The germline V gene encodes CDR1 FNHDT and CDR2 SITEND (reference sequence).

Worth noting for this clone: Germline and genes: mouse. The read terminates 1 residue ahead of where the CDR3 ends, so the germline J gene completes it. The chain is built from TRBV15 and TRBJ2-4; 8 bases agree with TRBD1. In germline, CDR1 is SGHND, CDR2 FRSKSL. The CDR3 covers 14 residues. V shed 5 bases and J 3 bases; nucleotides not matched to a gene: 4. The DNA read from the CDR3 is TGTGCCAGCAGTATCACAGGGGGACAAAACACCTTGTAC. This translates into CASSITGGQNTLY. From start to end, the CDR3 is CASSITGGQNTLYF. The whole variable domain, remainder taken from reference TRBV15 and TRBJ2-4, is DAGVTQTPRHEVAEKGQTIILKCEPVSGHNDLFWYRQTKIQGLELLSYFRSKSLMEDGGAFKDRFKAEMLNSSFSTLKIQPTEPKDSAVYLCASSITGGQNTLYFGAGTRLSVL.

As for this clone: Genes and germline come from the mouse. The CDR3 end falls 1 residue outside the read, so it is completed with the germline J gene. The rearrangement links TRBV1 to TRBJ1-1, with 7 bases lining up with TRBD1. CDR1 is NSQYPW, CDR2 LRSPGD, per germline (reference sequence). CDR3 length equals 15 residues. J was trimmed by 0 bases and V by 2 bases; bases with no gene match: 3. CDR3 DNA, as far as it was read: TGCACCTGCAGTGCACCCGGGACAGCAAACACAGAAGTCTTC. Translated: CTCSAPGTANTEVF. The full CDR3 reads CTCSAPGTANTEVFF.

About this clone itself: Mouse germline and gene names are used. The CDR3 is cut off 1 residue early in the read; its end comes from the germline J gene. The J gene is TRBJ1-6, the V gene TRBV19; 7 bases map to TRBD1. TRBJ1-6 belongs to the ORF category, with a function that is uncertain. Germline CDR1 and CDR2: FNHDT and SITEND (reference sequence). The trim removed 7 bases at V and 0 bases at J, leaving 4 bases unmatched. This CDR3 spans 15 amino acids. CDR3: CASGDRNSYNSPLYF. The sequenced CDR3 bases are TGTGCCAGCGGGGACAGAAATTCCTATAATTCGCCCCTCTAC.